This TCR beta chain was sequenced for a study of patients and donors after allogeneic stem cell transplantation. The germline V gene encodes CDR1 MNHEY and CDR2 SMNVEV (reference sequence). The CDR3 sequence is 15 residues long. Trimming pared 2 bases from V and 5 bases from J, leaving 13 bases between. TCRdb redid the calling of the RT-PCR reads with MiXCR, one entry per CDR3 protein. The sample includes 410,000 or so distinct CDR3 sequences, roughly 17% of them seen just once. The chain recombines TRBV27 with TRBJ1-5; D is ambiguous. This TCR derives from a human donor who was either an allogeneic HSCT recipient or a stem cell or donor lymphocyte infusion donor (not recorded which). It is not recorded whose cells these are; they may come from a transplant donor. Sequences were obtained from blood, either unsorted or a sorted T cell fraction (not recorded which). The CDR3 nucleotides read TGTGCCAGCAGTTTAACGGACGGACGGGATCAGCCCCAGCATTTT. This codes for CASSLTDGRDQPQHF.